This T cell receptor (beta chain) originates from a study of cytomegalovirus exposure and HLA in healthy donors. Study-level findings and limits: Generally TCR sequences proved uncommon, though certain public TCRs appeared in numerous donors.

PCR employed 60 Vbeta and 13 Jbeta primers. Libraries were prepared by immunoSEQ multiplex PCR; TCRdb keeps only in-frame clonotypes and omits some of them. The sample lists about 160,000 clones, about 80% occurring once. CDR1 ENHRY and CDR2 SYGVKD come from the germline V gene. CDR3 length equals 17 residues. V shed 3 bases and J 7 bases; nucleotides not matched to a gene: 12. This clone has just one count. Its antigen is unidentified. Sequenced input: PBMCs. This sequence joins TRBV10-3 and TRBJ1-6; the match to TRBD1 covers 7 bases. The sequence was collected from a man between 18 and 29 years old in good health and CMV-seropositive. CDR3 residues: CAISDYNEGQRNSPLHF. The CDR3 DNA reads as TGTGCCATCAGTGACTACAATGAGGGACAGAGAAATTCACCCCTCCACTTT.